This TCR beta chain was documented in a study of response to subunit inactivated influenza vaccine. Of note for this clonotype: Its antigen is undetermined.

TCRdb used MiXCR to reprocess the RT-PCR reads, holding one entry per CDR3 protein. Seen here are approximately 530,000 distinct CDR3 sequences, less than 7.5% observed once, and the top ten hold roughly 14%. CDR1 and CDR2 from the germline V gene are DFQATT and SNEGSKA (reference sequence). The CDR3 sequence is 14 residues long. V dropped 7 bases and J dropped 4 bases, with 17 bases sitting between them. Study conclusions and caveats: There was a suggestion from the authors that each seasonal influenza vaccination recruits few new T cells.

This material consisted of PBMCs from blood, taken roughly 24 months after vaccination. The J gene is TRBJ2-4, the V gene TRBV20-1, with D tentatively TRBD1 (5 bases). This TCR was sampled from a man between 45 and 75 years old who received an inactivated influenza vaccine. The CDR3 sequence: CSVPFLDKKNIQYF. Written as DNA, the CDR3 is TGCAGTGTCCCCTTCCTGGACAAGAAAAACATTCAGTACTTC.